This T cell receptor beta chain was profiled in a study of T cells after yellow fever vaccination. Germline CDR1 is MNHNS and CDR2 is SASEGT. Trimming took off 6 bases at V and 4 bases at J, with 12 bases between the two ends. The CDR3 is 13 amino acids. A universal primer site and UMIs were added as TCR cDNA was made by 5'RACE template switching. Via MiXCR, TCRdb re-called the 5' RACE reads, giving one row per CDR3 protein. The sample shows about 260,000 distinct CDR3 sequences, 5.2% of them seen only once. This clonotype was picked up many times. Specimen: CD4+ T cells sorted from PBMCs, collected on the day of the yellow fever booster vaccination. This clonotype originated in a man between 18 and 29 years old who received the YFV17D yellow fever vaccine. The genes are TRBV6-1 and TRBJ1-2; perhaps TRBD1 as D (6 bases). Written as DNA, the CDR3 is TGTGCCAGCAGGAGGACAGAGATCTATGGCTACACCTTC. It translates to CASRRTEIYGYTF.